The clone carrying this TCR beta chain was observed at least ten times. Its cognate antigen is unknown. The data belong to a study of identical twins. Study-wide results and caveats: The study drew conclusions from cross-sectional statistical analysis, not from following the same donors.

A universal primer site arose from template switching, and cDNA bore unique molecular identifiers. MiXCR, applied by TCRdb to the 5' RACE reads, yields one record per CDR3 protein. The sample shows about 100,000 distinct CDR3 sequences, 5.9% of them seen only once. Between the trimmed V and J ends, which lost 5 bases and 4 bases, there was a span of 22 bases. The CDR3 is made up of 17 amino acids. In germline, CDR1 is MDHEN, CDR2 SYDVKM. V usage is TRBV28 and J usage is TRBJ2-3; D is unclear. What was sequenced was memory T cells sorted from blood. This receptor was taken from a woman in her 50s in good health. The CDR3 DNA follows: TGTGCCAGCAGTCCTAGTGGGGTGGGAAGGGTGGCAGATACGCAGTATTTT. Translation: CASSPSGVGRVADTQYF.